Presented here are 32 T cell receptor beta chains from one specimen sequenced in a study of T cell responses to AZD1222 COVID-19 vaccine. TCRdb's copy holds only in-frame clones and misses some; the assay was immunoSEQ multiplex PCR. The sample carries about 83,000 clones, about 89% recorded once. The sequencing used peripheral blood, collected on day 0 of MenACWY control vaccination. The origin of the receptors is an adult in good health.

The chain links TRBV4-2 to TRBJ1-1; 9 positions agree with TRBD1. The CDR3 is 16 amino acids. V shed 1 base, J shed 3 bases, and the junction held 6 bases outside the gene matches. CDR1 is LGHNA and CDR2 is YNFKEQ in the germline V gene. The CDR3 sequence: CASSQVGRDRDTEAFF. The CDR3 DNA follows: TGTGCCAGCAGCCAAGTCGGGAGGGACAGGGACACTGAAGCTTTCTTT.

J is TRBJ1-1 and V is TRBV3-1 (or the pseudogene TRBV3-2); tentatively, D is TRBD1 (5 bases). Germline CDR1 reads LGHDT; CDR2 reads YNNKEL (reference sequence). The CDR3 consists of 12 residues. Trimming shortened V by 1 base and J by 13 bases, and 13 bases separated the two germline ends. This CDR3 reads CASSQGGAGSFF. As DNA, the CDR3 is TGTGCCAGCAGCCAAGGTGGAGCAGGGAGTTTCTTT.

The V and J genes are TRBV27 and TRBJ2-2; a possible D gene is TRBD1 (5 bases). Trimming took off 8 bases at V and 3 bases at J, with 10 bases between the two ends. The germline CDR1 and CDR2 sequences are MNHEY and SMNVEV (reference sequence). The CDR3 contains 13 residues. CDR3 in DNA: TGTGCCAGCTCCCTCAGGGACACCGGGGAGCTGTTTTTT. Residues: CASSLRDTGELFF.

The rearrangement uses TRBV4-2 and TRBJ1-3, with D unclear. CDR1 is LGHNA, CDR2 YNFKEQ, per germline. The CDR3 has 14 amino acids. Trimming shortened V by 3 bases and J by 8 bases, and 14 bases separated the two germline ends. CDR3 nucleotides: TGTGCCAGCAGCCAGATCGGGAGGTTGGACACCATATATTTT. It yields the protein CASSQIGRLDTIYF.

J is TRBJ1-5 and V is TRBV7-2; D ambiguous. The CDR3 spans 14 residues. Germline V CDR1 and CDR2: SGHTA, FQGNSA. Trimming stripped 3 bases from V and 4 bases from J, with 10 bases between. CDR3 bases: TGTGCCAGCAGCTTGAGGGTCGTGAATCAGCCCCAGCATTTT. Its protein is CASSLRVVNQPQHF.

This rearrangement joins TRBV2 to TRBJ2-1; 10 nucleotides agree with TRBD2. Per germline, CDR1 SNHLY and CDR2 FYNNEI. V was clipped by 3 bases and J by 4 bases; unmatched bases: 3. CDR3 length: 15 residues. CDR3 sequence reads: CASSDGTSVYNEQFF. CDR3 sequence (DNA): TGTGCCAGCAGTGATGGGACTAGCGTGTACAATGAGCAGTTCTTC.

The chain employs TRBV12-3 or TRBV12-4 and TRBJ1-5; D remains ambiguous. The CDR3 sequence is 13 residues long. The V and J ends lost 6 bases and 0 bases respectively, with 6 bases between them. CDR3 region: CASRTDSNQPQHF. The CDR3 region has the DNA TGTGCCAGCAGGACGGATAGCAATCAGCCCCAGCATTTT.

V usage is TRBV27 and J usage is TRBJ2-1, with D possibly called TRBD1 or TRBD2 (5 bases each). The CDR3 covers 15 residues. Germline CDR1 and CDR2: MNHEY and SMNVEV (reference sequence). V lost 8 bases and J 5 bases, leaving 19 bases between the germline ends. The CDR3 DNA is TGTGCCAGCGGTCGAGGGGCTTGGGCCGACAATGAGCAGTTCTTC. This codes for CASGRGAWADNEQFF.

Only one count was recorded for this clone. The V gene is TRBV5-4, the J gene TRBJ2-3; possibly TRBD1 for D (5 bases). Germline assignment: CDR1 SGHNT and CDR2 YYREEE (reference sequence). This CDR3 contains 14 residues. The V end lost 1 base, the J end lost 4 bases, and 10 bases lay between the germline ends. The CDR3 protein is CASSLPGNADTQYF. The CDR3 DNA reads TGTGCCAGCAGCTTGCCAGGGAATGCAGATACGCAGTATTTT.

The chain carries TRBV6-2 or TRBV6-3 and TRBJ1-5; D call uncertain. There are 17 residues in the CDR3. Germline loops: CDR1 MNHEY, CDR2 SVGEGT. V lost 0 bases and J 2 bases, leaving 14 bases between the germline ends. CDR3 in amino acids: CASSYSSAAMGNQPQHF. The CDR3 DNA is TGTGCCAGCAGTTACTCGTCGGCGGCTATGGGCAATCAGCCCCAGCATTTT.

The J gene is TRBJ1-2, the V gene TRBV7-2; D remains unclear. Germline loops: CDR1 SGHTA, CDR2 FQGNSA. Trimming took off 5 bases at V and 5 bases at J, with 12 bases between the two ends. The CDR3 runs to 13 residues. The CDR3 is CASSAGGEYGYTF. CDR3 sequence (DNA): TGTGCCAGCAGCGCTGGCGGAGAATATGGCTACACCTTC.

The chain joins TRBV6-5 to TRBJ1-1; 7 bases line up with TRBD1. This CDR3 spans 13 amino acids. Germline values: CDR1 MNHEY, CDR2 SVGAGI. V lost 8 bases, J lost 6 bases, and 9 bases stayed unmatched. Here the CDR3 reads CASGRGTVSEAFF. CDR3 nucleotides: TGTGCCAGCGGGCGTGGGACAGTCTCTGAAGCTTTCTTT.

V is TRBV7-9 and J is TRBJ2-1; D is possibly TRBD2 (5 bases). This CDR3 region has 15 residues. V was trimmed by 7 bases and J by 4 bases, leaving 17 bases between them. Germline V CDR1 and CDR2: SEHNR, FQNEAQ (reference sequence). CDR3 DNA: TGTGCCAGCACACCTAAGGGTGGACTTTACAATGAGCAGTTCTTC. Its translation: CASTPKGGLYNEQFF.

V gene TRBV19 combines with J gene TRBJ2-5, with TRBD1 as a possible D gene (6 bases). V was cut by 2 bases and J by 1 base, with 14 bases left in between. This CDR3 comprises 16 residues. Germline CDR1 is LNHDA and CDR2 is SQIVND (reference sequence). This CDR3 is CASSITNRVGQETQYF. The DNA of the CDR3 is TGTGCCAGTAGTATAACAAACAGGGTTGGCCAAGAGACCCAGTACTTC.

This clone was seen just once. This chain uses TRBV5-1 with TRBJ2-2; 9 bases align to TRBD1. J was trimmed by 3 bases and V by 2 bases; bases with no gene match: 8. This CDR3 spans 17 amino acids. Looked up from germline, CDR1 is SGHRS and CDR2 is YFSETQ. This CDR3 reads CASSFIPGQGDTGELFF. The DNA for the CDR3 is TGCGCCAGCAGCTTTATCCCGGGACAGGGCGACACCGGGGAGCTGTTTTTT.

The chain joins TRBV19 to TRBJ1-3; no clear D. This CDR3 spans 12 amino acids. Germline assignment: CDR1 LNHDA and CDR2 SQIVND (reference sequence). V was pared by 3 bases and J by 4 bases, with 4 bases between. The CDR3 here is CASSITGNTIYF. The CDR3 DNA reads TGTGCCAGTAGTATTACCGGAAACACCATATATTTT.

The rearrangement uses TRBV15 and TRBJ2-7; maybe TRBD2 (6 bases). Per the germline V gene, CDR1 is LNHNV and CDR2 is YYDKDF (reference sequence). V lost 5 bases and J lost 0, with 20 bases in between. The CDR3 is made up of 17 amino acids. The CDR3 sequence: CATSGLGRTSDSYEQYF. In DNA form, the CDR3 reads TGTGCCACCAGCGGACTGGGGAGGACATCAGACTCCTACGAGCAGTACTTC.

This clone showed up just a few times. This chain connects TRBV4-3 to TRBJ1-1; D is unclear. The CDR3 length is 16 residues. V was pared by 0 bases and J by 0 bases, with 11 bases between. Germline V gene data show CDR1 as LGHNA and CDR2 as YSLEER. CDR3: CASSQDPAGLNTEAFF. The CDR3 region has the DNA TGCGCCAGCAGCCAAGATCCAGCAGGATTGAACACTGAAGCTTTCTTT.

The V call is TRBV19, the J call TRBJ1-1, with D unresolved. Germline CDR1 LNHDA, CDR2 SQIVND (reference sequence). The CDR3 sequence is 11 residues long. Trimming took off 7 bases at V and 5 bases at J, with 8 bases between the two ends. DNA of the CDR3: TGTGCCAGTATGTCGGGAACTGAAGCTTTCTTT. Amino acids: CASMSGTEAFF.

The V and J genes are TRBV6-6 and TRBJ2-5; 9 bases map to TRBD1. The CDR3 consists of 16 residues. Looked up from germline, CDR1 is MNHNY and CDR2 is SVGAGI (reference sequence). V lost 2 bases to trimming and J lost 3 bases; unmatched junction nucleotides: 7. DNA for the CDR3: TGTGCCAGCAGTTACGGGCAAAGACAGGGGGAAGAGACCCAGTACTTC. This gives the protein CASSYGQRQGEETQYF.

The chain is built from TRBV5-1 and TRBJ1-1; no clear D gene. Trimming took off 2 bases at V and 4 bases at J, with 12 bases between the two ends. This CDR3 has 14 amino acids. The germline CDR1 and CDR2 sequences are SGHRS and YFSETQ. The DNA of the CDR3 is TGCGCCAGCAGCTTCTATTCTGGGAGCACTGAAGCTTTCTTT. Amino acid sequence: CASSFYSGSTEAFF.

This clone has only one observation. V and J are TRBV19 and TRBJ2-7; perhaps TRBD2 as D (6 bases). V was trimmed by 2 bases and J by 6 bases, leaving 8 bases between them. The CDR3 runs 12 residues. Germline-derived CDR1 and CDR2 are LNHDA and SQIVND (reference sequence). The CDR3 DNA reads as TGTGCCAGTAGTATAATGGGGGGCGAGCAGTACTTC. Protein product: CASSIMGGEQYF.

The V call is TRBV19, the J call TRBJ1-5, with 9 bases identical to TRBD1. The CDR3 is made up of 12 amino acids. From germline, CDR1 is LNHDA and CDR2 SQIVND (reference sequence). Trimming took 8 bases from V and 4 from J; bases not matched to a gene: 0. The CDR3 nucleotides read TGTGCCAGTGACAGGGGGAATCAGCCCCAGCATTTT. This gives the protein CASDRGNQPQHF.

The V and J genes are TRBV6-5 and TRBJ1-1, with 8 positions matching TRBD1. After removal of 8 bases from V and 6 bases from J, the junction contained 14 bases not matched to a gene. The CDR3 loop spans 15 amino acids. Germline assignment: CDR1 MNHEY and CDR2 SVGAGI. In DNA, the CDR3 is TGTGCCAGCCTACAGGGGGGAGCGGGGTCTCCTGAAGCTTTCTTT. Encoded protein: CASLQGGAGSPEAFF.

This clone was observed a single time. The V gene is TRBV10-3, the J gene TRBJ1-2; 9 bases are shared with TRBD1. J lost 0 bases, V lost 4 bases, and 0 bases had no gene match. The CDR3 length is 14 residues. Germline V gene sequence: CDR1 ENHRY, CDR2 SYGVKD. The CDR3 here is CAISGTGANYGYTF. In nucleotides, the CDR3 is TGTGCCATCAGTGGGACAGGGGCTAACTATGGCTACACCTTC.

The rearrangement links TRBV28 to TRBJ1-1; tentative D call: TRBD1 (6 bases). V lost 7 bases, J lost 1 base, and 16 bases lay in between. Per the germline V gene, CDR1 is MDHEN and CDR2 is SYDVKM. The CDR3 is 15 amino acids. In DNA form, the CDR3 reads TGTGCCAGCACCCCCTACGGGGGCAAGAACACTGAAGCTTTCTTT. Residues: CASTPYGGKNTEAFF.

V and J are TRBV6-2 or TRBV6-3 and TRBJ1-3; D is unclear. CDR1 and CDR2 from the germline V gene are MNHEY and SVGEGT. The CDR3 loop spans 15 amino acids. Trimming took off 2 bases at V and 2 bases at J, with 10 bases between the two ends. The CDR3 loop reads CASSYGQSTGNTIYF. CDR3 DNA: TGTGCCAGCAGTTACGGGCAGTCCACTGGAAACACCATATATTTT.

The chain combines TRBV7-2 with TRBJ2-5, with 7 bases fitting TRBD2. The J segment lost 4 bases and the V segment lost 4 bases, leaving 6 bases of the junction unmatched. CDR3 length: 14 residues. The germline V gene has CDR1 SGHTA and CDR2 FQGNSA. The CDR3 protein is CASSSRDYVETQYF. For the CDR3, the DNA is TGTGCCAGCAGCTCCCGGGACTACGTAGAGACCCAGTACTTC.

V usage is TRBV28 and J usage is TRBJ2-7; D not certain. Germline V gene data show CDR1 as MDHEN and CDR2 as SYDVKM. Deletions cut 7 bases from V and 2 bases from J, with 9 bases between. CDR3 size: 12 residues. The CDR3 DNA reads TGTGCCAGCAAGCCAGGAGCCTACGAGCAGTACTTC. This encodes CASKPGAYEQYF.

CDR3 in amino acids: CASSSRTSRSEQYF. As DNA, the CDR3 is TGTGCCAGTAGTTCCCGGACTAGCCGATCCGAGCAGTACTTC. This chain joins TRBV19 and TRBJ2-7; 8 bases are a match to TRBD2. From germline, CDR1 is LNHDA and CDR2 SQIVND (reference sequence). This CDR3 has 14 amino acids. The trim removed 5 bases at V and 6 bases at J, leaving 9 bases unmatched.

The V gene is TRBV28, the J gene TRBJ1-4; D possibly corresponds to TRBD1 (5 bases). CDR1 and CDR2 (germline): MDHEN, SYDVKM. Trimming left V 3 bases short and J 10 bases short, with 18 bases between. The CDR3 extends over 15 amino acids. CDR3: CASSLGGFEVGKLFF. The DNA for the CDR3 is TGTGCCAGCAGTTTGGGGGGGTTCGAGGTGGGAAAACTGTTTTTT.

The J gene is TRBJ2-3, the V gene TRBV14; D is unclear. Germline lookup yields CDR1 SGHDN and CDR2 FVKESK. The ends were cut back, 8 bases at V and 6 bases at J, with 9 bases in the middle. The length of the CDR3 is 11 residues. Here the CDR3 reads CASSLGDTQYF. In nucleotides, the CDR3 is TGTGCCAGCTCTCTGGGGGATACGCAGTATTTT.